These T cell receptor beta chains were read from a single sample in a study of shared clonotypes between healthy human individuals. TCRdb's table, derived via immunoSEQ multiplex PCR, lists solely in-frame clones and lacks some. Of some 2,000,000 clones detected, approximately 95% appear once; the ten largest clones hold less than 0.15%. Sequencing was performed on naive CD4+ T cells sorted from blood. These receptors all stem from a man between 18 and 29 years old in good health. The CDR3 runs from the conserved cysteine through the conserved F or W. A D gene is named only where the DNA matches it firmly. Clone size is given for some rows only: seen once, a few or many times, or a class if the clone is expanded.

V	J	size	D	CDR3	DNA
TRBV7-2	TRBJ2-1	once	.	CASSLVLGQADEQFF	TGTGCCAGCAGCTTAGTCCTCGGGCAGGCGGATGAGCAGTTCTTC
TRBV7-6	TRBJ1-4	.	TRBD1	CASSLRQGYEKLFF	TGTGCCAGCAGCTTAAGACAGGGCTACGAAAAACTGTTTTTT
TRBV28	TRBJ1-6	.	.	CASSLVMPLHF	TGTGCCAGCAGTTTAGTGATGCCCCTCCACTTT
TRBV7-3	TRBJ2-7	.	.	CASSLADGPYEQYF	TGTGCCAGCAGCTTGGCGGACGGACCCTACGAGCAGTACTTC
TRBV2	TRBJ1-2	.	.	CASSSSGTANYGYTF	TGTGCCAGCAGTTCATCCGGGACGGCAAACTATGGCTACACCTTC
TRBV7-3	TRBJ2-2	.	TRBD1	CASSFNRGPGELFF	TGTGCCAGCAGCTTTAACAGGGGTCCCGGGGAGCTGTTTTTT
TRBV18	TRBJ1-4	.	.	CASSPPRAAPTNEKLFF	TGTGCCAGCTCACCACCGAGGGCAGCCCCAACTAATGAAAAACTGTTTTTT
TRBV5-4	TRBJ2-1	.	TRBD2	CASSQDLAERGISYNEQFF	TGTGCCAGCAGCCAGGATCTGGCGGAGCGGGGGATTTCCTACAATGAGCAGTTCTTC
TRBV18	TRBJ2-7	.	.	CASSPDTYEQYF	TGTGCCAGCTCGCCCGATACCTACGAGCAGTACTTC
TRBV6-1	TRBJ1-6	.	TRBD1	CASTDRGINSPLHF	TGTGCCAGCACCGACAGGGGGATCAATTCACCCCTCCACTTT
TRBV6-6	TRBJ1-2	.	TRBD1	CASSSGQSYGYTF	TGTGCCAGCAGTTCGGGACAGAGCTATGGCTACACCTTC
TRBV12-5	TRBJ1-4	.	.	CASGLVQKGGNEKLFF	TGTGCTAGTGGTTTGGTACAGAAAGGGGGTAATGAAAAACTGTTTTTT
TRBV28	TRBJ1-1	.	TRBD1	CASTRQGLNTEAFF	TGTGCCAGCACAAGACAGGGCCTGAACACTGAAGCTTTCTTT
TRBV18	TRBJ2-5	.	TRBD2	CASSPRLAGGLETQYF	TGTGCCAGCTCACCACGACTAGCGGGAGGGCTAGAGACCCAGTACTTC
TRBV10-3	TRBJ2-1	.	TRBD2	CAISEGLAGSNEQFF	TGTGCCATCAGTGAGGGACTAGCGGGATCGAATGAGCAGTTCTTC
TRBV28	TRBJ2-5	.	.	CASRGYEGETQYF	TGTGCCAGCAGGGGTTACGAGGGAGAGACCCAGTACTTC
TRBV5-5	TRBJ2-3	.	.	CASSLADTQYF	TGTGCCAGCAGCTTGGCAGATACGCAGTATTTT
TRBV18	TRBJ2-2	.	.	CASSPPSPGAGELFF	TGTGCCAGCTCACCACCGTCTCCGGGAGCCGGGGAGCTGTTTTTT
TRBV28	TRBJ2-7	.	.	CASSPGNSYEQYF	TGTGCCAGCAGTCCCGGGAACTCCTACGAGCAGTACTTC
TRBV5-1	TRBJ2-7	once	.	CASSLGGSVSSYEQYF	TGCGCCAGCAGCTTGGGGGGTAGCGTGAGCTCCTACGAGCAGTACTTC
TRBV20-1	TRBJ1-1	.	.	CSAIQDKAFF	TGCAGTGCCATACAAGATAAAGCTTTCTTT
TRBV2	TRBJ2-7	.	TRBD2	CASRNPGLAGSYEQYF	TGTGCCAGCAGGAACCCGGGACTAGCGGGCTCCTACGAGCAGTACTTC
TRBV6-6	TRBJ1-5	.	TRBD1	CASRIKGASNPQHF	TGTGCCAGCAGAATCAAGGGGGCTTCCAACCCCCAGCATTTT
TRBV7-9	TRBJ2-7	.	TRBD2	CASRILAGGDEQYF	TGTGCCAGCAGAATACTAGCGGGAGGGGACGAGCAGTACTTC
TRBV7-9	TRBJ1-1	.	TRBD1	CASSSQGAQNTEAFF	TGTGCCAGCAGCTCACAGGGGGCCCAGAACACTGAAGCTTTCTTT
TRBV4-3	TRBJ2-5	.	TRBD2	CASSQGTSGRKETQYF	TGCGCCAGCAGCCAAGGGACTAGCGGGAGAAAAGAGACCCAGTACTTC
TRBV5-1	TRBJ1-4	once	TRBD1	CASSPGTVNEKLFF	TGCGCCAGCAGCCCAGGGACAGTTAATGAAAAACTGTTTTTT
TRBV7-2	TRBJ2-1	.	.	CASSPGDRYSYNEQFF	TGTGCCAGCAGCCCAGGTGACAGATACTCCTACAATGAGCAGTTCTTC
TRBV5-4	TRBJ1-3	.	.	CASSSGSWESGNTIYF	TGTGCCAGCAGCTCGGGTTCTTGGGAATCTGGAAACACCATATATTTT
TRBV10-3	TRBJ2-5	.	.	CAISEWAGRETQYF	TGTGCCATCAGTGAGTGGGCGGGAAGGGAGACCCAGTACTTC
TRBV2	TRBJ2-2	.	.	CASSPGGAQRTGELFF	TGTGCCAGCAGTCCCGGGGGCGCACAGCGGACCGGGGAGCTGTTTTTT
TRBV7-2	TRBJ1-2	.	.	CASSPRHGSNYGYTF	TGTGCCAGCAGCCCGCGACACGGTTCTAACTATGGCTACACCTTC
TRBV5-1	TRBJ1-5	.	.	CASSLDLNQPQHF	TGCGCCAGCAGCTTGGACTTGAATCAGCCCCAGCATTTT
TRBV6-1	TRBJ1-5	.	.	CASRILDQPQHF	TGTGCCAGCAGGATACTAGATCAGCCCCAGCATTTT
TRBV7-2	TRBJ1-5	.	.	CASSLDRGNQPQHF	TGTGCCAGCAGCCTTGACAGAGGCAATCAGCCCCAGCATTTT